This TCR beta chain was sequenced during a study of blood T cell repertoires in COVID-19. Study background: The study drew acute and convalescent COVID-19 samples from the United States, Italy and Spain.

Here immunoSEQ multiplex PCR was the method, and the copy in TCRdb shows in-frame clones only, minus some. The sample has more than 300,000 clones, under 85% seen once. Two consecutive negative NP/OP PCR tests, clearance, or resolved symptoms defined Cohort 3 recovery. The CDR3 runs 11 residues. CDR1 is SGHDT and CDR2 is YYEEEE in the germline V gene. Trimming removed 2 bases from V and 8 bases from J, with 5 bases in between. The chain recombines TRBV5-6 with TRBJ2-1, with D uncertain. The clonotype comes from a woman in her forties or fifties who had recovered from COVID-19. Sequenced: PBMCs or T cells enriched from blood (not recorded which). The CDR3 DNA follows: TGTGCCAGCAGCTTTTCGGATGAGCAGTTCTTC. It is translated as CASSFSDEQFF.